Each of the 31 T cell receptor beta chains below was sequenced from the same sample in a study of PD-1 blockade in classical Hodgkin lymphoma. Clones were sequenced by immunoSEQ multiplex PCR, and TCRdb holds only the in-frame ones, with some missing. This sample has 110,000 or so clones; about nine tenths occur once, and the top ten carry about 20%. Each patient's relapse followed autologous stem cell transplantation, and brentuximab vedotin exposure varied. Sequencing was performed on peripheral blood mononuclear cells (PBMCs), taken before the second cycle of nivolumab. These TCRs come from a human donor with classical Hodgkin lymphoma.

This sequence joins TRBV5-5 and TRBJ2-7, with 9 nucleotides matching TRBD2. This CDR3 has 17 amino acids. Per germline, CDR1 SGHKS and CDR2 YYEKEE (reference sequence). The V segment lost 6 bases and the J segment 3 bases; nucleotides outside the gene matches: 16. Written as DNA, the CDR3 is TGTGCCAGCAAATCAGGGACCAAGCGGGAGGTCGACTACGAGCAGTACTTC. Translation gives CASKSGTKREVDYEQYF.

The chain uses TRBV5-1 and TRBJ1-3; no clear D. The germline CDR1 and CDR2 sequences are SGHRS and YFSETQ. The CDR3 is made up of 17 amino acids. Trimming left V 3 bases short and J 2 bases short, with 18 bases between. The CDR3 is CASSSKPDRRAGNTIYF. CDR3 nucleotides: TGCGCCAGCAGCTCGAAGCCGGACCGGCGGGCTGGAAACACCATATATTTT.

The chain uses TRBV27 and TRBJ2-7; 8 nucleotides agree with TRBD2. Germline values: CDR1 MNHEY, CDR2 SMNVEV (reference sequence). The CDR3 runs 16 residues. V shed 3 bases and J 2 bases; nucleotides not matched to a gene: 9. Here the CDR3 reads CASSLVGGGGTYEQYF. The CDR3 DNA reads TGTGCCAGCAGTTTGGTCGGGGGGGGAGGGACCTACGAGCAGTACTTC.

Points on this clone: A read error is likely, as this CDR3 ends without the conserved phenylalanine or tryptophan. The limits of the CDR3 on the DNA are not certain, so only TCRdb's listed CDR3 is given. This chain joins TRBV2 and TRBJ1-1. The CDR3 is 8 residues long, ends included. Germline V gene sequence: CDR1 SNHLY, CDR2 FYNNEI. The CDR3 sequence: CATRGRDG.

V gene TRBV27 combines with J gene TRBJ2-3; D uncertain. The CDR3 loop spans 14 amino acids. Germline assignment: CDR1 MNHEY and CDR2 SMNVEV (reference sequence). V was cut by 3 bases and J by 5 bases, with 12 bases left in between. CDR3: CASSFRPKGDTQYF. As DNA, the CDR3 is TGTGCCAGCAGTTTCCGACCGAAGGGAGATACGCAGTATTTT.

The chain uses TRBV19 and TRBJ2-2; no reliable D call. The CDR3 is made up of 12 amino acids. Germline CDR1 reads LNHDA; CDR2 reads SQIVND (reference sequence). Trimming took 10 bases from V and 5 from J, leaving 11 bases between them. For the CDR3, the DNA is TGTGCCACGCTGCCCGGTACCGGGGAGCTGTTTTTT. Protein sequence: CATLPGTGELFF.

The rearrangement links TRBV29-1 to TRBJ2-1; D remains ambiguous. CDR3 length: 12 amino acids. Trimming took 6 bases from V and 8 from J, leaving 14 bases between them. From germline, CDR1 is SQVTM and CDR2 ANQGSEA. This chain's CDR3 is CSVVQKADEQFF. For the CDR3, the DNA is TGCAGCGTCGTGCAAAAAGCCGATGAGCAGTTCTTC.

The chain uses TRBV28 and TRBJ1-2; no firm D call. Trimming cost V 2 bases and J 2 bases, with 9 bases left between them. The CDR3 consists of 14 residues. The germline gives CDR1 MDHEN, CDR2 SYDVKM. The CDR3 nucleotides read TGTGCCAGCAGTTTAAGCGCGGGAAACTATGGCTACACCTTC. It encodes CASSLSAGNYGYTF.

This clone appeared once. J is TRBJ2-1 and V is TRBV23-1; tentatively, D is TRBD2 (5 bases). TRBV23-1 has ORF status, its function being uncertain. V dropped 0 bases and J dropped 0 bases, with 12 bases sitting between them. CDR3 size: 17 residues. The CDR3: CASSQSEEQSSYNEQFF. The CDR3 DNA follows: TGCGCCAGCAGTCAATCGGAGGAACAGAGCTCCTACAATGAGCAGTTCTTC.

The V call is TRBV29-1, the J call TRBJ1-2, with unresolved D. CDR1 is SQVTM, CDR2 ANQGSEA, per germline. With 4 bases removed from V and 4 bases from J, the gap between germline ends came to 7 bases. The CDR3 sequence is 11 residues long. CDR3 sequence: CSVGEIYGYTF. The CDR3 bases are TGCAGCGTTGGGGAGATCTATGGCTACACCTTC.

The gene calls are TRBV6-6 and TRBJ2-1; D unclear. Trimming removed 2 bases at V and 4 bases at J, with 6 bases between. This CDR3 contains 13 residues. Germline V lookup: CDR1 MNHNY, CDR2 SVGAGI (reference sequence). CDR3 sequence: CASSYPMYNEQFF. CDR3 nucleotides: TGTGCCAGCAGTTACCCAATGTACAATGAGCAGTTCTTC.

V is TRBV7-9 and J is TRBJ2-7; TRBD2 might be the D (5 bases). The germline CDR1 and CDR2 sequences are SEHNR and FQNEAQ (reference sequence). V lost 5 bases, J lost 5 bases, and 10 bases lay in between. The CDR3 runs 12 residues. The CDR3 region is CASSRGSNEQYF. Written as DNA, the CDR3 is TGTGCCAGCAGCCGAGGGTCCAACGAGCAGTACTTC.

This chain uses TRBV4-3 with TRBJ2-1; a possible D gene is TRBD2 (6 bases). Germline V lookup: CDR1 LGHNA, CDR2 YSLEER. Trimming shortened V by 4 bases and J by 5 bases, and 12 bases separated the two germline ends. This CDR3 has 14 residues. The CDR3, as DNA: TGCGCCAGCAGCCCGGGACTTTTAGACAATGAGCAGTTCTTC. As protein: CASSPGLLDNEQFF.

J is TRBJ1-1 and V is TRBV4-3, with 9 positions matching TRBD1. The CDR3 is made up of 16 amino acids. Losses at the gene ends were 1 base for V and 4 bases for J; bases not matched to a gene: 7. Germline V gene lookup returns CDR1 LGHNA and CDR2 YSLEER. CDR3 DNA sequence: TGCGCCAGCAGCCAAGCGATCGAGACAGGGGGCACTGAAGCTTTCTTT. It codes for CASSQAIETGGTEAFF.

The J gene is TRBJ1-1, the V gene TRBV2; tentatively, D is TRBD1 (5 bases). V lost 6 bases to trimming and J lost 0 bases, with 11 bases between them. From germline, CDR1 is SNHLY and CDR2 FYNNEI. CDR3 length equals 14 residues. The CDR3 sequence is CASRTAPMNTEAFF. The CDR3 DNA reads TGTGCCAGCAGGACAGCTCCTATGAACACTGAAGCTTTCTTT.

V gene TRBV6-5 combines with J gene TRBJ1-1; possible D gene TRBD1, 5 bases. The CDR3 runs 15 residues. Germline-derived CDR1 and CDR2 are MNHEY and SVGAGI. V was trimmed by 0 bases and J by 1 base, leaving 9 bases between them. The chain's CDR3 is CASSYSNRWNTEAFF. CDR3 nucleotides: TGTGCCAGCAGTTACTCGAACAGGTGGAACACTGAAGCTTTCTTT.

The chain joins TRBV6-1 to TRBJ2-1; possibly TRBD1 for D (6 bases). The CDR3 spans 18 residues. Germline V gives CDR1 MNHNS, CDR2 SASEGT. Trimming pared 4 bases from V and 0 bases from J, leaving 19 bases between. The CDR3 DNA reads TGTGCCAGCAGTGCCCTGAATCCGGGACATTCCTCCTACAATGAGCAGTTCTTC. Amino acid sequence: CASSALNPGHSSYNEQFF.

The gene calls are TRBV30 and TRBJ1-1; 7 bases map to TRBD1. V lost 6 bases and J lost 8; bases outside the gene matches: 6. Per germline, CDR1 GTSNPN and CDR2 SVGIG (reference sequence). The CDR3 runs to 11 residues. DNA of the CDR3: TGTGCCTGCGACAGGGTTGCGGAAGCTTTCTTT. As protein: CACDRVAEAFF.

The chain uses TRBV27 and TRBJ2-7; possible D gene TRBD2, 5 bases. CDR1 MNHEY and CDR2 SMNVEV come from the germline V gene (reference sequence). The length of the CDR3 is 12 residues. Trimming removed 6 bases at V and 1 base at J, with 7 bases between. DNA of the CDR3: TGTGCCAGCAGGGGAGTGTCCTACGAGCAGTACTTC. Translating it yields CASRGVSYEQYF.

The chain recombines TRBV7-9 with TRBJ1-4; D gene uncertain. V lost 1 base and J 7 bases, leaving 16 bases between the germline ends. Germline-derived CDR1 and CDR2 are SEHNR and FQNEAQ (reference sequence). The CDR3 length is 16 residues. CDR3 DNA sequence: TGTGCCAGCAGCTTAGGCCGTACCGAGATGCGTGAAAAACTGTTTTTT. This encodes CASSLGRTEMREKLFF.

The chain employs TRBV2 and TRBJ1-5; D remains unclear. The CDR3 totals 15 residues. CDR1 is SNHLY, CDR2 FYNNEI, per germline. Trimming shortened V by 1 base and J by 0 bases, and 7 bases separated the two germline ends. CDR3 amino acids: CASSEGHLSNQPQHF. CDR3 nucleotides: TGTGCCAGCAGTGAAGGTCACCTTAGCAATCAGCCCCAGCATTTT.

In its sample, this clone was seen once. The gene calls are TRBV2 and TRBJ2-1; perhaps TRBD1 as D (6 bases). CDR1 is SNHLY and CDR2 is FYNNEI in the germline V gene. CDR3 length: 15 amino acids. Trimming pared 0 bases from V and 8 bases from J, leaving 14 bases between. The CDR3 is CASSEAPRGDDEQFF. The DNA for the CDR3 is TGTGCCAGCAGTGAAGCGCCCAGGGGAGACGATGAGCAGTTCTTC.

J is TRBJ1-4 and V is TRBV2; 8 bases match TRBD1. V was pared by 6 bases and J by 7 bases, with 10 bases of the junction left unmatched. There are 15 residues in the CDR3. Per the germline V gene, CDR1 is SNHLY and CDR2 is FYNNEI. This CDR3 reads CASRVMDREGEKLFF. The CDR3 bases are TGTGCCAGCAGGGTTATGGACAGGGAGGGTGAAAAACTGTTTTTT.

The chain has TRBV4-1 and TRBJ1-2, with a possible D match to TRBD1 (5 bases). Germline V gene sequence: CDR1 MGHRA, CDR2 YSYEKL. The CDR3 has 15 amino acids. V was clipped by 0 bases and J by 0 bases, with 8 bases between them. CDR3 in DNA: TGCGCCAGCAGCCAAGAGGGGCTGACTAACTATGGCTACACCTTC. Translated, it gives CASSQEGLTNYGYTF.

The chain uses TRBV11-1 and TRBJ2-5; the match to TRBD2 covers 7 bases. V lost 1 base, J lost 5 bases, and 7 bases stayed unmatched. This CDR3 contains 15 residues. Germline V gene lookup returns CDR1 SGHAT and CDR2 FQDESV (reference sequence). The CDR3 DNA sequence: TGTGCCAGCAGCTTAGTCGCGGGGAGGGTGGAGACCCAGTACTTC. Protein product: CASSLVAGRVETQYF. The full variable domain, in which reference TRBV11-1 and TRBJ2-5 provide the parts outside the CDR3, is EAEVAQSPRYKITEKSQAVAFWCDPISGHATLYWYRQILGQGPELLVQFQDESVVDDSQLPKDRFSAERLKGVDSTLKIQPAELGDSAMYLCASSLVAGRVETQYFGPGTRLLVL.

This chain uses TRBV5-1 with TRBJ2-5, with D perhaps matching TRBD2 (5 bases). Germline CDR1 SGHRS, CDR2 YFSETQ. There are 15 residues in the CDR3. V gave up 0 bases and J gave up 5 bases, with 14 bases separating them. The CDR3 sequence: CASSLGAYRGETQYF. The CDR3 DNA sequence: TGCGCCAGCAGCTTGGGTGCCTATCGAGGGGAGACCCAGTACTTC.

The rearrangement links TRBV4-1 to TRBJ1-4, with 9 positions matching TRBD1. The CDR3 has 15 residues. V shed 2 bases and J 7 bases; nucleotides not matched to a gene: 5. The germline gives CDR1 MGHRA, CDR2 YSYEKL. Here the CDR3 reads CASSQTGTGTEKLFF. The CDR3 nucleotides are TGCGCCAGCAGCCAAACCGGGACAGGGACTGAAAAACTGTTTTTT.

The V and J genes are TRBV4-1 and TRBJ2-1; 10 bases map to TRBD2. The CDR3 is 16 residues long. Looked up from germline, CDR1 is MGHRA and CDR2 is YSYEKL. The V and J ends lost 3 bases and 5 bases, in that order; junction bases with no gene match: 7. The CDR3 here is CASSQGSGRGNNEQFF. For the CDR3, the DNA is TGCGCCAGCAGCCAGGGGAGCGGGAGGGGTAACAATGAGCAGTTCTTC.

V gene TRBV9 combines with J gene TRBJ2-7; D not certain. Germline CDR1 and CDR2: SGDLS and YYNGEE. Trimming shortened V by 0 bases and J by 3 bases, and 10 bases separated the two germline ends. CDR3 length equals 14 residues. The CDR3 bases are TGTGCCAGCAGCGTAGGGGGTCCTTACTACGAGCAGTACTTC. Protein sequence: CASSVGGPYYEQYF.

In DNA, the CDR3 is TGTGCCAGCAGCCCGACAGGGATCGGCACAGATACGCAGTATTTT. Its translation is CASSPTGIGTDTQYF. This sequence joins TRBV9 and TRBJ2-3; 7 bases align to TRBD1. Germline CDR1 is SGDLS and CDR2 is YYNGEE. Trimming cost V 4 bases and J 1 base; bases outside gene matches: 6. The CDR3 loop spans 15 amino acids.

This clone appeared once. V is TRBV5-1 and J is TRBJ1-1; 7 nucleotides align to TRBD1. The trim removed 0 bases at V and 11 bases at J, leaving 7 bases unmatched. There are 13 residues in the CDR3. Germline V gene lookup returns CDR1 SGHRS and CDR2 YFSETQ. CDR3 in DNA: TGCGCCAGCAGCTTGGGGGCCAGGGGGGTCGCTTTCTTT. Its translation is CASSLGARGVAFF.